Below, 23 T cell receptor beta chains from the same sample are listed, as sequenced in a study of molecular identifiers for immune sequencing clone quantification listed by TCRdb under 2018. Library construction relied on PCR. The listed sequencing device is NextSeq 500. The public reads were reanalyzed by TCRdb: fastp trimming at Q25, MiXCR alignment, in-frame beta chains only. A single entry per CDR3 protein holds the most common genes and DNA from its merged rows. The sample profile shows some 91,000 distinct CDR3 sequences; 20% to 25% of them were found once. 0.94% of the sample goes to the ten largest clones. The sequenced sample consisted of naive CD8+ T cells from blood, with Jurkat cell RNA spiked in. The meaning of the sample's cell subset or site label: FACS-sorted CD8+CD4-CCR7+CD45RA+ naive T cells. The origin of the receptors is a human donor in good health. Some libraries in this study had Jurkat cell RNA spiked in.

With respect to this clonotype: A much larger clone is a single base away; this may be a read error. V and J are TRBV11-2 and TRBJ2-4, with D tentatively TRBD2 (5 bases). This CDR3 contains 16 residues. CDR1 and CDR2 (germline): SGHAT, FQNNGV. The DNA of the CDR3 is TGTGCCAGCAGCTCGTGGCGGATGGGAGTCCAAAACAATCAGTACTTC. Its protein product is CASSSWRMGVQNNQYF.

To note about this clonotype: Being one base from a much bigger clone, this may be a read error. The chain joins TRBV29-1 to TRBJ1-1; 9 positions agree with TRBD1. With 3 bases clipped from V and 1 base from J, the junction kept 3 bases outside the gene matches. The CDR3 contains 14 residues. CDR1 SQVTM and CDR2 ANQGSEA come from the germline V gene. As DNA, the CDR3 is TGCAGCGTTGATGGGACAGGGACGAACACTGAAGCTTTCTTT. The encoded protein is CSVDGTGTNTEAFF. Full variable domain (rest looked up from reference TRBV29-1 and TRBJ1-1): SAVISQKPSRDICQRGTSLTIQCQVDSQVTMMFWYRQQPGQSLTLIATANQGSEATYESGFVIDKFPISRPNLTFSTLTVSNMSPEDSSIYLCSVDGTGTNTEAFFGQGTRLTVV.

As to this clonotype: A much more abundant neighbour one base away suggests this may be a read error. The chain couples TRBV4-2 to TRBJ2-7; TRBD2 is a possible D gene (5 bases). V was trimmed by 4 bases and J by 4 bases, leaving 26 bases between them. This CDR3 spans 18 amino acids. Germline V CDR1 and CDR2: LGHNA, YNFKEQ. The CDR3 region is CASSPGDFHVGYGYEQYF. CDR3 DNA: TGTGCCAGCAGCCCCGGGGATTTCCATGTGGGGTACGGGTACGAGCAGTACTTC.

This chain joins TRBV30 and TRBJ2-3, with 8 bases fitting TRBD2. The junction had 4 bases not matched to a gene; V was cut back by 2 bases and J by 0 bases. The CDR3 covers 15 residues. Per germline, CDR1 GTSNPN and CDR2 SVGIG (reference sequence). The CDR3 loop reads CAWSNGGASTDTQYF. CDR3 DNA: TGTGCCTGGAGTAACGGGGGGGCTAGCACAGATACGCAGTATTTT.

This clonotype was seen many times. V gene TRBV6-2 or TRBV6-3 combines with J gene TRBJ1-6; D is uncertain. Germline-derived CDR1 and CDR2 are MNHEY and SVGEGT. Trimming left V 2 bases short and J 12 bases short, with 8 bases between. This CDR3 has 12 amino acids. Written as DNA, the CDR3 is TGTGCCAGCAGTTACGGGAAGGGACCCCTCCACTTT. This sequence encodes CASSYGKGPLHF.

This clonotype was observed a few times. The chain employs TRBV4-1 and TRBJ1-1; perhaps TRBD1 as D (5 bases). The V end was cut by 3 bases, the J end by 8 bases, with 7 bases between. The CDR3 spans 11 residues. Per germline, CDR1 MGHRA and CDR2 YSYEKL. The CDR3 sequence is CASSQQGEAFF. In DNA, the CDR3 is TGCGCCAGCAGCCAGCAGGGCGAAGCTTTCTTT.

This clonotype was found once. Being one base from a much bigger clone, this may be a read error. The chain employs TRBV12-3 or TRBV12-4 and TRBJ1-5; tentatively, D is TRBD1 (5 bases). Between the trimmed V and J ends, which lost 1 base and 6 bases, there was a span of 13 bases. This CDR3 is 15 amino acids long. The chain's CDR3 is CASSLESGFPQPQHF. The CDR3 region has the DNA TGTGCCAGCAGTTTAGAGTCAGGGTTCCCTCAGCCCCAGCATTTT.

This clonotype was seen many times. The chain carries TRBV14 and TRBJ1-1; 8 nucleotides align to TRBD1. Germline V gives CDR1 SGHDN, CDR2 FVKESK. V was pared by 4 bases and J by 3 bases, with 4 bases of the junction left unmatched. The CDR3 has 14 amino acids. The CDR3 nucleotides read TGTGCCAGCAGCCCAGGGGGCGCGGACACTGAAGCTTTCTTT. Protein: CASSPGGADTEAFF.

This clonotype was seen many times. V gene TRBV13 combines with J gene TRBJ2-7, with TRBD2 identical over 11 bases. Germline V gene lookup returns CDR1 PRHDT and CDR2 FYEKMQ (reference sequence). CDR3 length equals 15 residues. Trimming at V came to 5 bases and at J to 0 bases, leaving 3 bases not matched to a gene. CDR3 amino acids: CASSLGLAVSYEQYF. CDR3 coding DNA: TGTGCCAGCAGCCTGGGACTAGCGGTCTCCTACGAGCAGTACTTC.

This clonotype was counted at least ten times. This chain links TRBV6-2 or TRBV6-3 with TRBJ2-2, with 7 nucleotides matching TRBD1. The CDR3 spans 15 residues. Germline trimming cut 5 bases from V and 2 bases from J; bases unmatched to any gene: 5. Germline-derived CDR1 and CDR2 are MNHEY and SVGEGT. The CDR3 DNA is TGTGCCAGCAGTCGCCGGGACAGAAACACCGGGGAGCTGTTTTTT. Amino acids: CASSRRDRNTGELFF.

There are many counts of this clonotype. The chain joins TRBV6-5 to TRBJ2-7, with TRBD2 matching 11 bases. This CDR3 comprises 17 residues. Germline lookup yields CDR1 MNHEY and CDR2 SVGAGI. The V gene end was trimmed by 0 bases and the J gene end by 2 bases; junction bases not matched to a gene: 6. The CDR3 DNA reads TGTGCCAGCAGTTACTCGCTAGCGGGGGGAGTGGCCTACGAGCAGTACTTC. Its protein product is CASSYSLAGGVAYEQYF.

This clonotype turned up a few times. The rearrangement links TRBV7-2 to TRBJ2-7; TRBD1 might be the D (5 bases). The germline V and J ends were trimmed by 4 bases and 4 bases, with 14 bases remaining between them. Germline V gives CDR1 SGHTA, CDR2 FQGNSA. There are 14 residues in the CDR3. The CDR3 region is CASSSTQGRYEQYF. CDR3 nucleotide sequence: TGTGCCAGCAGCTCCACTCAGGGTAGATACGAGCAGTACTTC.

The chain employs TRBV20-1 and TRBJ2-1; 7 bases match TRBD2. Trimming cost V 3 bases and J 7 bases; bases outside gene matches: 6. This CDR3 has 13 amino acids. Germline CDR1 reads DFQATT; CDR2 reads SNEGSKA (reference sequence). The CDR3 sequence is CSASSGKLNEQFF. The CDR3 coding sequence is TGCAGTGCTAGCAGCGGGAAACTGAATGAGCAGTTCTTC.

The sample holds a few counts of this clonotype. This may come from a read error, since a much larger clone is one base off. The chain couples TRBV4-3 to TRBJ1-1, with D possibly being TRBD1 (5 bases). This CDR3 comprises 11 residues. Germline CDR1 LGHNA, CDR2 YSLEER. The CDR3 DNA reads TGCGCCGGCAGCCAGGGAGGTGAAGCTTTCTTT. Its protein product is CAGSQGGEAFF.

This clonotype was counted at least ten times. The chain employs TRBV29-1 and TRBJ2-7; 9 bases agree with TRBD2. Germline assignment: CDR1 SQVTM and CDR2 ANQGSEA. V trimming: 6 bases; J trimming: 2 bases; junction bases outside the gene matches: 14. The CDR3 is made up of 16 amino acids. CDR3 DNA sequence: TGCAGCGTCCAAGCCTCCCCGGGACTAGCAACCTACGAGCAGTACTTC. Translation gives CSVQASPGLATYEQYF.

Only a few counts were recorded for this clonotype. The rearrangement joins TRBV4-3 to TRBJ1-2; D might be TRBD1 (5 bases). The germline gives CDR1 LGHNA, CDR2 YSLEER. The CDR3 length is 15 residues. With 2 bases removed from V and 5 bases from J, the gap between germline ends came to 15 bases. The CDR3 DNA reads TGCGCCAGCAGCCAATTCTGGGGCGCAGGGTATGGCTACACCTTC. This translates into CASSQFWGAGYGYTF.

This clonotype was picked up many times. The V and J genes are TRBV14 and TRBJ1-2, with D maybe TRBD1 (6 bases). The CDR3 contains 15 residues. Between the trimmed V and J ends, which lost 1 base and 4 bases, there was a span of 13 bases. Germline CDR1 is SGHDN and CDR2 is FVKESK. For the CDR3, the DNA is TGTGCCAGCAGCCAAGTCCAGGGGATAGGCTATGGCTACACCTTC. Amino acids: CASSQVQGIGYGYTF.

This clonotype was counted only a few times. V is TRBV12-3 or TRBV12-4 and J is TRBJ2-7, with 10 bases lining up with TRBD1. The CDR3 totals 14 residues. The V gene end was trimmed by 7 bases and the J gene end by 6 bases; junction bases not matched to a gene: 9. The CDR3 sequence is CASTADRGVSEQYF. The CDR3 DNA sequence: TGTGCCAGCACCGCGGACAGGGGGGTCAGCGAGCAGTACTTC.

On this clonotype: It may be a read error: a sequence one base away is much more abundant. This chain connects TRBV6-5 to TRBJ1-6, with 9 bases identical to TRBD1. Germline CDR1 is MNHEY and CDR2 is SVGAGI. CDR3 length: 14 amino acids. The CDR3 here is CASNAGQGNSPPHF. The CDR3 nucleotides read TGTGCCAGTAATGCAGGACAGGGGAATTCACCCCCCCACTTT.

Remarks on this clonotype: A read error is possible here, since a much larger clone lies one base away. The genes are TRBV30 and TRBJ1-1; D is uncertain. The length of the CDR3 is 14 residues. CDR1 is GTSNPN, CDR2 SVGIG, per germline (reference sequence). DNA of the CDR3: TGTGCCTGGAGTCCCTTGGGCATGAACACTGGAGCTTTCTTT. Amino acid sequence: CAWSPLGMNTGAFF.

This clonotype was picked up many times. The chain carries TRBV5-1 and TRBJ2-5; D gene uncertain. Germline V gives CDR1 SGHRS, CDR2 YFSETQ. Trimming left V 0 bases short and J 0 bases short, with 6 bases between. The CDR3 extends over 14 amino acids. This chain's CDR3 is CASSLDGYQETQYF. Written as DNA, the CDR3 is TGCGCCAGCAGCTTGGATGGTTACCAAGAGACCCAGTACTTC.

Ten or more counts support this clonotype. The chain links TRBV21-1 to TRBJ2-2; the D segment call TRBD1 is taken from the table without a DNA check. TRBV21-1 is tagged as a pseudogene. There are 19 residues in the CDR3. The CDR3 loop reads CASSNNRDRINTNTGELFF. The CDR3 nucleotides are TGTGCCAGCAGCAATAACCGGGACAGGATAAACACGAACACCGGGGAGCTGTTTTTT.

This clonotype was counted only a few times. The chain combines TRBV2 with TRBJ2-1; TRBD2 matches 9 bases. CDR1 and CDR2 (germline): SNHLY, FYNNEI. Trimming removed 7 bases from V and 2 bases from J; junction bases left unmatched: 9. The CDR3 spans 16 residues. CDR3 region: CASMIGPSGAYNEQFF. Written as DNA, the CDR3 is TGTGCCAGCATGATCGGGCCTAGCGGGGCCTACAATGAGCAGTTCTTC.